This TCR beta chain was documented in a study of graft-versus-host responses after intestinal transplantation listed by TCRdb under 2021. Notes on the research overall: The transplants that recipients received were multivisceral, liver-intestinal, or isolated intestinal. After intestinal transplantation, graft-versus-host and host-versus-graft alloreactive T cell clones were followed in the graft, circulation and bone marrow using bulk TCR-beta CDR3 sequencing. Anti-thymocyte globulin induction was given to all recipients, followed by maintenance tacrolimus and steroids for approximately three years. To identify alloreactive clones, pre-transplant mixed lymphocyte reaction products were sequenced and compared with unstimulated pre-transplant donor and recipient T cells. Rather than going through the commercial service, samples from a few later patients were sequenced in-house on an Illumina MiSeq and processed with MiXCR. A peak of at least 4% donor T cells among recipient peripheral blood mononuclear cells was the definition used for donor T cell macrochimerism. The cohort enrolled about two dozen intestinal transplant recipients, one of whom was a retransplant, and a few patients without pretransplant specimens were excluded.

V gives up 5 bases and J gives up 3 bases, and the segment between their germline ends measures 23 bases. Including cysteine and phenylalanine, the CDR3 has 18 amino acids. Left in the record is the CDR3 DNA by itself, 54 bases read in frame from the first base. In the germline V gene (reference sequence), CDR1 corresponds to SEHNR and CDR2 to FQNEAQ. The method behind the library was the immunoSEQ multiplex PCR assay. For most patients, genomic DNA was isolated using the Qiagen DNeasy Blood and Tissue Kit and was shipped frozen to Adaptive Biotechnologies for TCR sequencing. Adaptive Biotechnologies carried out high-throughput TCR-beta CDR3 sequencing of genomic DNA for most patients. The authors' pipeline ran thus. Adaptive's ImmunoSEQ software supplied the TCR sequencing data for around 17 patients, while MiXCR and VDJtools were used to process a few other patients. To correct CD4 versus CD8 sorting errors, any sequence found in both subsets at a frequency ratio below 5:1 was removed. Because the origin of CDR3 nucleotide sequences shared between donor and recipient could not be assigned, those sequences were removed. To be classed as alloreactive, a clone needed at least 2-fold expansion over unstimulated cells and a minimum CFSE-low frequency of 0.002% (template counts) or 0.001% (read counts). Mappable clones were those detected in sequenced pre-transplant spleen, lymph node, or MLR CFSE-low populations of the donor or recipient. The cumulative frequency of alloreactive clones was calculated as a percentage of all sequences, weighted by copy number. Drawn from immuneACCESS, this table holds only the in-frame rearrangements with V and J called that TCRdb kept. Clones are partly lost; checked studies trace under half to an unresolved V gene and leave the rest unexplained. Clone size and V and J calls were adopted from that table, with D and trimming inferred from the DNA. The table for this sample lists 100,000 or so clones; 91% of them were counted only once. About 0.18% of the sample goes to the ten largest clones.

What this sample's time point label stands for: cells obtained before transplantation from donor or recipient. CD3+CD4+ and CD3+CD8+ populations were FACS-sorted from unstimulated pre-transplant donor and recipient cells taken from spleen or lymph nodes. Concerning this clone itself: This clone's antigen is unknown. Within one base of it there is no much larger clone, and no base qualities were kept.

What the research found in general, with its limitations: In patients with donor T cell macrochimerism, the allografts had high GvH to HvG T cell clonal ratios. GvH clones were found in recipient bone marrow, and some of the GvH clones appeared earlier in ileal mucosa or blood, which is consistent with an intestinal mucosal origin. Early after transplant, peak levels of circulating GvH clones were found to be associated with declines in HvG clones. The conclusions were limited by the relatively low number and heterogeneity of the intestinal transplant patients.

This TCR was recovered from a human donor who was the organ donor for an intestinal transplant. The source was unstimulated CD4+ T cells sorted from spleen or lymph node cells, collected before transplant. The V gene is TRBV7-9 and the J gene is TRBJ1-5, with no confident D gene call. The nucleotide sequence reads as follows: TGTGCCAGCAGCCCGGGCGCGACCTTATCCGGGGTCAATCAGCCCCAGCATTTT. Its amino acids are CASSPGATLSGVNQPQHF.